The 25 T cell receptor beta chains reported below all come from one sample, sequenced in a study of identical twins. TCRdb re-derived calls from the 5' RACE reads in MiXCR, one entry per CDR3 protein. The sample carries around 490,000 distinct CDR3 sequences, 14% recorded once. These records were also assigned to another study, of yellow fever vaccine responses in identical twins.

The specimen sequenced was CD4+ T cells sorted from blood. Receptors were obtained from a woman between 18 and 29 years old in good health.

This clonotype was seen more than once but under ten times. J is TRBJ2-3 and V is TRBV20-1, with TRBD2 matching 13 bases. Germline V gene sequence: CDR1 DFQATT, CDR2 SNEGSKA (reference sequence). This CDR3 comprises 15 residues. Trimming at V came to 6 bases and at J to 4 bases, leaving 7 bases not matched to a gene. This chain's CDR3 is CSAPTSGGASDTQYF. As DNA, the CDR3 is TGCAGTGCACCAACTAGCGGGGGGGCATCAGATACGCAGTATTTT.

This clonotype was detected many times. V usage is TRBV7-2 and J usage is TRBJ2-5; D is uncertain. The CDR3 length is 14 residues. Germline V CDR1 and CDR2: SGHTA, FQGNSA. V was clipped by 9 bases and J by 5 bases, with 19 bases between them. In DNA form, the CDR3 reads TGTGCCAGTACCACAGTAAATTATAGGGAGACCCAGTACTTC. It translates to CASTTVNYRETQYF. Supplemented by reference TRBV7-2 and TRBJ2-5, the full variable domain reads GAGVSQSPSNKVTEKGKDVELRCDPISGHTALYWYRQSLGQGLEFLIYFQGNSAPDKSGLPSDRFSAERTGGSVSTLTIQRTQQEDSAVYLCASTTVNYRETQYFGPGTRLLVL.

This clonotype appeared a few times. The V call is TRBV11-3, the J call TRBJ2-2; 8 bases match TRBD1. V lost 8 bases and J lost 5; bases outside the gene matches: 4. The CDR3 is 13 amino acids. Looked up from germline, CDR1 is SGHNT and CDR2 is YENEEA. CDR3 nucleotides: TGTGCCAGCCAGGGGGCGCGAACCGGGGAGCTGTTTTTT. Translated: CASQGARTGELFF.

The rearrangement joins TRBV7-9 to TRBJ1-4; D not resolved. CDR1 is SEHNR, CDR2 FQNEAQ, per germline (reference sequence). The CDR3 is made up of 13 amino acids. Deletions cut 5 bases from V and 7 bases from J, with 11 bases between. CDR3 in amino acids: CASSIPQFEKLFF. CDR3 bases: TGTGCCAGCAGCATCCCTCAGTTTGAAAAACTGTTTTTT.

This clonotype was observed a few times. The J gene is TRBJ2-7, the V gene TRBV5-5, with 7 bases lining up with TRBD2. Germline V CDR1 and CDR2: SGHKS, YYEKEE (reference sequence). This CDR3 has 15 residues. J was trimmed by 3 bases and V by 0 bases; bases with no gene match: 6. The CDR3: CASSLVSGTNYEQYF. The CDR3 nucleotides are TGTGCCAGCAGCTTGGTTTCCGGGACTAACTACGAGCAGTACTTC.

The chain links TRBV19 to TRBJ2-5, with 13 bases lining up with TRBD2. CDR3 length: 17 residues. Germline V gene data show CDR1 as LNHDA and CDR2 as SQIVND (reference sequence). V shed 2 bases, J shed 5 bases, and the junction held 8 bases outside the gene matches. CDR3 in DNA: TGTGCCAGTAGTATAAAGAGGACTAGCGGGGGAATGGAGACCCAGTACTTC. Translation gives CASSIKRTSGGMETQYF.

The rearrangement links TRBV7-8 to TRBJ2-3, with D perhaps assigned TRBD1 or TRBD2 (6 bases each). From germline, CDR1 is SGHVS and CDR2 FQNEAQ. V lost 5 bases to trimming and J lost 6 bases, with 15 bases between them. This CDR3 spans 14 amino acids. The CDR3 reads CASSAGGFTDTQYF. CDR3 DNA sequence: TGTGCCAGCAGCGCCGGGGGCTTCACTGATACGCAGTATTTT.

This clonotype was seen many times. DNA for the CDR3: TGTGCCAGCAGCTCCGGGACTACCACTTACAATGAGCAGTTCTTC. It translates to CASSSGTTTYNEQFF. The rearrangement joins TRBV7-9 to TRBJ2-1, with TRBD2 matching over 7 bases. The CDR3 loop spans 15 amino acids. The V gene end was trimmed by 4 bases and the J gene end by 4 bases; junction bases not matched to a gene: 7. In germline, CDR1 is SEHNR, CDR2 FQNEAQ (reference sequence).

The chain combines TRBV12-3 or TRBV12-4 with TRBJ2-7, with a tentative D call TRBD1 (6 bases). There are 13 residues in the CDR3. V was pared by 6 bases and J by 2 bases, with 11 bases between. The CDR3 sequence is CASRPDRPYEQYF. The CDR3 DNA is TGTGCCAGCAGACCAGACAGGCCCTACGAGCAGTACTTC.

This clonotype appeared a few times. The rearrangement uses TRBV5-1 and TRBJ2-7; the match to TRBD2 covers 8 bases. Germline values: CDR1 SGHRS, CDR2 YFSETQ. Losses at the gene ends were 1 base for V and 12 bases for J; bases not matched to a gene: 9. The CDR3 consists of 13 residues. The DNA of the CDR3 is TGCGCCAGCAGCTTGTTCGCGGGGGGCCCCTCGTACTTC. Protein product: CASSLFAGGPSYF.

This clonotype was observed a handful of times. This chain connects TRBV7-8 to TRBJ1-2; perhaps TRBD1 as D (5 bases). V lost 1 base, J lost 4 bases, and 25 bases lay in between. Germline CDR1 is SGHVS and CDR2 is FQNEAQ. There are 19 residues in the CDR3. The CDR3 region is CASSLEAGRRAMSSYGYTF. The CDR3 bases are TGTGCCAGCAGCTTAGAGGCGGGGCGCAGGGCAATGAGCAGCTATGGCTACACCTTC.

This clonotype was observed a few times. J is TRBJ2-5 and V is TRBV4-3, with TRBD2 matching over 9 bases. Per the germline V gene, CDR1 is LGHNA and CDR2 is YSLEER. V shed 3 bases, J shed 1 base, and the junction held 6 bases outside the gene matches. The CDR3 spans 16 residues. The CDR3 reads CASSHGSSGTQETQYF. For the CDR3, the DNA is TGCGCCAGCAGCCACGGATCTAGCGGGACCCAAGAGACCCAGTACTTC.

V usage is TRBV5-1 and J usage is TRBJ2-5; 7 positions match TRBD2. Trimming cost V 0 bases and J 3 bases; bases outside gene matches: 5. Germline lookup yields CDR1 SGHRS and CDR2 YFSETQ. The CDR3 extends over 15 amino acids. CDR3 sequence (DNA): TGCGCCAGCAGCTTGGCCAGCCTAGCGGAAGAGACCCAGTACTTC. Protein sequence: CASSLASLAEETQYF.

The chain links TRBV13 to TRBJ2-7, with D possibly being TRBD1 (6 bases). V shed 6 bases and J shed 2 bases, with 14 bases lying between them. CDR1 is PRHDT, CDR2 FYEKMQ, per germline (reference sequence). This CDR3 is built from 14 residues. The CDR3 DNA is TGTGCCAGCAGGAGACAGGAAGCTCCCTACGAGCAGTACTTC. It specifies CASRRQEAPYEQYF.

This chain uses TRBV6-1 with TRBJ2-5; no clear D. Trimming left V 7 bases short and J 5 bases short, with 5 bases between. This CDR3 contains 10 residues. Germline lookup yields CDR1 MNHNS and CDR2 SASEGT. CDR3 protein: CASKAETQYF. For the CDR3, the DNA is TGTGCCAGCAAGGCGGAGACCCAGTACTTC.

A few counts support this clonotype. The chain has TRBV29-1 and TRBJ2-2; TRBD1 agrees at 12 bases. V gave up 1 base and J gave up 4 bases; unmatched junction bases: 1. Germline V gives CDR1 SQVTM, CDR2 ANQGSEA. The CDR3 totals 15 residues. The CDR3 reads CSVEGGQGATGELFF. The CDR3 DNA is TGCAGCGTTGAAGGGGGACAGGGGGCCACCGGGGAGCTGTTTTTT.

This clonotype has more than one count but fewer than ten. This chain joins TRBV3-1 and TRBJ2-1, with TRBD2 identical over 7 bases. With V trimmed by 1 base and J by 9 bases, 3 bases remained unmatched. Per the germline V gene, CDR1 is LGHDT and CDR2 is YNNKEL (reference sequence). The CDR3 loop spans 13 amino acids. Here the CDR3 DNA reads TGTGCCAGCAGCCAAGGCGGGAGAGGTGAGCAGTTCTTC. This sequence encodes CASSQGGRGEQFF.

CDR3: CSAQASTDTQYF. CDR3 nucleotide sequence: TGCAGTGCTCAGGCGAGCACAGATACGCAGTATTTT. The chain uses TRBV20-1 and TRBJ2-3; D remains unclear. V lost 5 bases to trimming and J lost 0 bases, with 6 bases between them. The germline gives CDR1 DFQATT, CDR2 SNEGSKA (reference sequence). The CDR3 is 12 amino acids.

This clonotype was seen only a few times. The chain couples TRBV2 to TRBJ1-6, with D perhaps TRBD1 (5 bases). V was pared by 8 bases and J by 7 bases, with 12 bases between. The CDR3 runs 13 residues. Germline loops: CDR1 SNHLY, CDR2 FYNNEI. CDR3 bases: TGTGCCAGCGTGGCAGGGCCGAATTCACCCCTCCACTTT. It translates to CASVAGPNSPLHF.

This clonotype was detected only a few times. This chain uses TRBV27 with TRBJ2-6; D is unresolved. CDR3 length: 15 residues. Trimming left V 5 bases short and J 0 bases short, with 8 bases between. The V gene's germline CDR1 is MNHEY and CDR2 SMNVEV (reference sequence). The CDR3 DNA reads as TGTGCCAGCAGTAGATTCGACTCTGGGGCCAACGTCCTGACTTTC. It is translated as CASSRFDSGANVLTF.

This clonotype has only a few counts. The V and J genes are TRBV30 and TRBJ1-4, with D tentatively TRBD1 (5 bases). V was clipped by 1 base and J by 5 bases, with 11 bases between them. The germline V gene encodes CDR1 GTSNPN and CDR2 SVGIG (reference sequence). This CDR3 is 14 amino acids long. As DNA, the CDR3 is TGTGCCTGGAGTGGGGGGACCAAAAATGAAAAACTGTTTTTT. Translated: CAWSGGTKNEKLFF.

This clonotype came up a few times. The rearrangement uses TRBV25-1 and TRBJ2-7, with 9 bases fitting TRBD1. The J segment lost 3 bases and the V segment lost 5 bases, leaving 5 bases of the junction unmatched. CDR1 MGHDK and CDR2 SYGVNS come from the germline V gene. The CDR3 spans 14 residues. The CDR3 bases are TGTGCCAGCAGTACCGGGACAGGGTTCTACGAGCAGTACTTC. Its translation is CASSTGTGFYEQYF.

As concerns this clonotype: It is unclear where the CDR3 begins or ends on the DNA, so no DNA is shown, and the CDR3 is as TCRdb lists it. CDR3 sequence reads: CISVPEAQRTPEDRYNEQFF. The genes are TRBV7-5 and TRBJ2-1; the table's D call of TRBD1 was not tested on the DNA. TRBV7-5 is classified as a pseudogene. The CDR3 has 20 residues if both end residues are counted.

This clonotype turned up a few times. The chain recombines TRBV7-2 with TRBJ1-6; no clear D gene. Trimming removed 1 base at V and 14 bases at J, with 21 bases between. This CDR3 is built from 16 residues. CDR1 and CDR2 (germline): SGHTA, FQGNSA. The CDR3 DNA is TGTGCCAGCAGCTTAGTTTCGGACGCAGGCGCTCGGGCCCTCCACTTT. Translation: CASSLVSDAGARALHF.

This clonotype occurred a few times. The rearrangement uses TRBV11-2 and TRBJ2-7, with 10 bases matching TRBD2. Unmatched junction bases numbered 18, after V lost 3 bases and J lost 1 base. Germline CDR1 SGHAT, CDR2 FQNNGV. The CDR3 loop spans 20 amino acids. In DNA, the CDR3 is TGTGCCAGCAGCTTGTCGGCGTTCTATCGAGGGACTAGCGCATCCTACGAGCAGTACTTC. Translating gives CASSLSAFYRGTSASYEQYF. The full variable domain, in which reference TRBV11-2 and TRBJ2-7 provide the parts outside the CDR3, is EAGVAQSPRYKIIEKRQSVAFWCNPISGHATLYWYQQILGQGPKLLIQFQNNGVVDDSQLPKDRFSAERLKGVDSTLKIQPAKLEDSAVYLCASSLSAFYRGTSASYEQYFGPGTRLTVT.